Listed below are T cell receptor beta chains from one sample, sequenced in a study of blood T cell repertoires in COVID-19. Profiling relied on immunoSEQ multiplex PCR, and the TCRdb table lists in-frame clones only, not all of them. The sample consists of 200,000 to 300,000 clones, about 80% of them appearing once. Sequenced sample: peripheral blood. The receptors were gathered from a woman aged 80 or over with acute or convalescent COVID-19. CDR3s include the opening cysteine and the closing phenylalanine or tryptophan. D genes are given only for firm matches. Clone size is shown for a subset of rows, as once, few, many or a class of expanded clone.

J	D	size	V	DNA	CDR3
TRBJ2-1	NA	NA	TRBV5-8	TGTGCCAGCAGCTTGACTAGCCGGAGCTCCTACAATGAGCAGTTCTTC	CASSLTSRSSYNEQFF
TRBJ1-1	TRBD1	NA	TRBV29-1	TGCAGCGTCGGACAGGGGTTCGCTGAAGCTTTCTTT	CSVGQGFAEAFF
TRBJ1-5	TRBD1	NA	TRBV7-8	TGTGCCAGCCGGTCGGACAGGGCCAATCAGCCCCAGCATTTT	CASRSDRANQPQHF
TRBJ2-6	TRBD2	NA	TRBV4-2	TGTGCCAGCACCGTAGCTTCACCTAGCGGGGTCGCGGGCTCTGGGGCCAACGTCCTGACTTTC	CASTVASPSGVAGSGANVLTF
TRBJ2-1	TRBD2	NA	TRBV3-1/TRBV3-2	TGTGCCAGCAGCCAAGAGGGAGGGCGGGGGAACTACAATGAGCAGTTCTTC	CASSQEGGRGNYNEQFF
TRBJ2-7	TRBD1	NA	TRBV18	TGTGCCAGCTCACCACAAGACAGGGGGGGCGAGCAGTACTTC	CASSPQDRGGEQYF
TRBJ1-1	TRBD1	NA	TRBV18	TGTGCCAGCTCACCACGACCCACAGGGGGGGAATCAACTGAAGCTTTCTTT	CASSPRPTGGESTEAFF
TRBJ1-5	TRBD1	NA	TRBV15	TGTGCCACCAGCGCTCAGGGGGCGCGTTCCAATCAGCCCCAGCATTTT	CATSAQGARSNQPQHF
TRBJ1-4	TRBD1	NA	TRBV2	TGTGCCAGCAAAAACCGGGACAGGGGTGAAAAACTGTTTTTT	CASKNRDRGEKLFF
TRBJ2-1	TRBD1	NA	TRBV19	TGTGCCAGTAGTAATCCGGGACAGGGGTCGGACGAGCAGTTCTTC	CASSNPGQGSDEQFF
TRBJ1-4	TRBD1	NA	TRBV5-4	TGTGCCAGCAGCCCACAGGGGTCTAATGAAAAACTGTTTTTT	CASSPQGSNEKLFF
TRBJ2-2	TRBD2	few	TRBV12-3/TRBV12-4	TGTGCCAGCAGGTCGGGGGGGAGGGTGTTTTTT	CASRSGGRVFF
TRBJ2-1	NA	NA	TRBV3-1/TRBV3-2	TGTGCCAGCAGCCCTTACCGGACGGACAGCTACAATGAGCAGTTCTTC	CASSPYRTDSYNEQFF
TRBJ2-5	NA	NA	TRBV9	TGTGCCAGCAGCGTAGGGGCAGCTAGGACCCGAGGGTATGAGACCCAGTACTTC	CASSVGAARTRGYETQYF
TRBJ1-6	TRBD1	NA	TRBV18	TGTGCCAGCTCACCGGAGGGACCAGGGGGGACTAATTCACCCCTCCACTTT	CASSPEGPGGTNSPLHF
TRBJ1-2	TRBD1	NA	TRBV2	TGTGCCAGCAGACAGGGGTCGTATGGCTACACCTTC	CASRQGSYGYTF
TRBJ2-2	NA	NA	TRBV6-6	TGTGCCAGCAGTACCAGGGGGGCCGGTACCGGGGAGCTGTTTTTT	CASSTRGAGTGELFF
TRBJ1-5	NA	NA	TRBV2	TGTGCCAGCAGTTTAGACAGGAACAGCAATCAGCCCCAGCATTTT	CASSLDRNSNQPQHF
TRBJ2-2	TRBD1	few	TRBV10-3	TGTGCCATAGGGACAGAGAACACCGGGGAGCTGTTTTTT	CAIGTENTGELFF
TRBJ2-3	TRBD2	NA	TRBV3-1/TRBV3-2	TGTGCCAGCAGCCAATTAGCGGGGGGGCCCACAGATACGCAGTATTTT	CASSQLAGGPTDTQYF
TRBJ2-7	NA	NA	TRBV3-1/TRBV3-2	TGTGCCAGCAGCCAAGGACTCTACTACGAGCAGTACTTC	CASSQGLYYEQYF
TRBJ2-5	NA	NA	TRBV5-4	TGTGCCAGCAGCTTGGACACCAATCCCGCAGAGACCCAGTACTTC	CASSLDTNPAETQYF
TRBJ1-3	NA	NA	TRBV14	TGTGCCAGCAGCCAAGCGGGAGGGAAGGCTGGAAACACCATATATTTT	CASSQAGGKAGNTIYF
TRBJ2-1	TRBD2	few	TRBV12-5	TGTGCTAGTGGTTTTCCGACGCTCGGCGGGGGGCCGTTAGACTACAATGAGCAGTTCTTC	CASGFPTLGGGPLDYNEQFF
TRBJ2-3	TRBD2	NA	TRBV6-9	TGTGCCAGCAGTCCAGCGGGGGGACCCACAGATACGCAGTATTTT	CASSPAGGPTDTQYF
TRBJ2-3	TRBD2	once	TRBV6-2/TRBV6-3	TGTGCCAGCAGCTCGGGGGGGGGCACAGATACGCAGTATTTT	CASSSGGGTDTQYF
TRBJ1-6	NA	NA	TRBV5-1	TGCGCCAGCAGCTTGGGACAGGCAAACTATAATTCACCCCTCCACTTT	CASSLGQANYNSPLHF
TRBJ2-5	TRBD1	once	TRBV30	TGTGCCTGGAGTGTAGGGACAGGGGCCAAGAGGGTCATCGAGACCCAGTACTTC	CAWSVGTGAKRVIETQYF
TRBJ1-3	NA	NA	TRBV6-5	TGTGCCAGCGGGTCCCGACAGTTCTCTGGAAACACCATATATTTT	CASGSRQFSGNTIYF
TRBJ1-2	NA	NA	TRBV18	TGTGCCAGCTCACTTGCATTATCGGGGGGCTACACCTTC	CASSLALSGGYTF
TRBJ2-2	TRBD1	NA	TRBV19	TGTGCCAGTAGCCGACAGGGGGCGCGGGACGGGGAGCTGTTTTTT	CASSRQGARDGELFF
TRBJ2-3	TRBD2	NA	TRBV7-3	TGTGCCAGCTCCCGGGGGGGCACAGATACGCAGTATTTT	CASSRGGTDTQYF
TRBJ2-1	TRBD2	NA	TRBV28	TGTGCCAGCACCTCTCCGGGACTAGCGGCCAGCAATGAGCAGTTCTTC	CASTSPGLAASNEQFF
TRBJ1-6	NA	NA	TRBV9	TGTGCCAGCAGCTGGGGGGGCCGGGGGCAGAATTCACCCCTCCACTTT	CASSWGGRGQNSPLHF
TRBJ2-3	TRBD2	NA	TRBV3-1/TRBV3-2	TGTGCCAGCAGCTCCCGGACTAGCGGGGGGAATACGCAGTATTTT	CASSSRTSGGNTQYF
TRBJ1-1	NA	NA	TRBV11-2	TGTGCCAGCAGCGTTGCCGGGACAAGAGCTTACAACACTGAAGCTTTCTTT	CASSVAGTRAYNTEAFF
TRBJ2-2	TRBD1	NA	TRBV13	TGTGCCAGCAGTCAATCCTCGTACAGGGGGCGAAAAACCGGGGAGCTGTTTTTT	CASSQSSYRGRKTGELFF
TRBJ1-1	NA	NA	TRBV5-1	TGCGCCAGCAGCTTGGAGGGGCCCACTGAAGCTTTCTTT	CASSLEGPTEAFF
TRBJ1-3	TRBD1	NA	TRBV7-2	TGTGCCAGCAGCTTAGTGGGACAGAGAAACACCATATATTTT	CASSLVGQRNTIYF
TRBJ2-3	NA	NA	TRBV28	TGTGCCAGCAGTGCGAGTGTGACACCCACAGATACGCAGTATTTT	CASSASVTPTDTQYF
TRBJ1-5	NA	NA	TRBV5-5	TGTGCCAGCAGCTTGATTCCGGCAGGGAATCAGCCCCAGCATTTT	CASSLIPAGNQPQHF
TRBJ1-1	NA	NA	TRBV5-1	TGCGCCAGCAGCTACGAGGCCGGGAACACTGAAGCTTTCTTT	CASSYEAGNTEAFF
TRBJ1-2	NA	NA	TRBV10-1	TGCGCCAGCAGTCGGGGGGAGAGGAACTATGGCTACACCTTC	CASSRGERNYGYTF
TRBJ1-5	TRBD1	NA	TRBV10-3	TGTGCCAGTGCGGCTGGTACAGGGGAAAATCAGCCCCAGCATTTT	CASAAGTGENQPQHF
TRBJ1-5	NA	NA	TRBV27	TGTGCCAGCAAAAAGGAGGGTAGCAATCAGCCCCAGCATTTT	CASKKEGSNQPQHF
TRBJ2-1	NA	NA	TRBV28	TGTGCCAGCAGTCCCGGGTTTCGGGATGAGCAGTTCTTC	CASSPGFRDEQFF
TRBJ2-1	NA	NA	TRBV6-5	TGTGCCAGCAGAATCAGGAACTTTTACAATGAGCAGTTCTTC	CASRIRNFYNEQFF
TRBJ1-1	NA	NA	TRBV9	TGTGCCAGCAGCGTAGGAGGGAACCTCGATAAAGCTTTCTTT	CASSVGGNLDKAFF
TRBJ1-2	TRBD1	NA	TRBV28	TGTGCCAGCAGTGGGACAGGCGTATTCTATGGCTACACCTTC	CASSGTGVFYGYTF
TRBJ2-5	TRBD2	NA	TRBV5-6	TGTGCCAGCAGCTTGCTATCATCTCTGGGGGGGACGGAGACCCAGTACTTC	CASSLLSSLGGTETQYF
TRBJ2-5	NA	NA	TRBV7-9	TGTGCCAGCAGCTCGCCGGGGGTGGGTGAGACCCAGTACTTC	CASSSPGVGETQYF
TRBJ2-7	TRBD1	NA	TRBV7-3	TGTGCCAGCAGCTTCTTGACAGGGTTCTCCTACGAGCAGTACTTC	CASSFLTGFSYEQYF
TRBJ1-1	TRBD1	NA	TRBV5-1	TGCGCCAGCAGCCCGACAGGGAATGGGGCTGAAGCTTTCTTT	CASSPTGNGAEAFF
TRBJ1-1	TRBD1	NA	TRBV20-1	TGCAGTGCTAGTATGGCAGGGGGCGGGAACACTGAAGCTTTCTTT	CSASMAGGGNTEAFF
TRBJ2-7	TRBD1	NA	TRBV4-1	TGCGCCAGCAGCCGGAGCGTGGGACAGTACGAGCAGTACTTC	CASSRSVGQYEQYF
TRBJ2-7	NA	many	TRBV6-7	TGTGCCAGCAGTTACTCCGAGGACTTGCTCGAGCAGTACTTC	CASSYSEDLLEQYF
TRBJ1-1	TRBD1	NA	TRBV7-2	TGTGCCAGCAGCCCCCTGGGACAGGGCTACACTGAAGCTTTCTTT	CASSPLGQGYTEAFF
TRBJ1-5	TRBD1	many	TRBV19	TGTGCCAGTAGTATACCAGGGGGCTCTATGAAGCCCCAGCATTTT	CASSIPGGSMKPQHF
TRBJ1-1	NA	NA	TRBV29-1	TGCAGCGTTGTTCCGTCGGGCAGGGTGAACACTGAAGCTTTCTTT	CSVVPSGRVNTEAFF